The 5 T cell receptor beta chains given below trace back to one sample, sequenced in a study of blood T cells in healthy people across ages. It was with a sample-barcoded 5' primer and a J-beta primer mix that a second PCR of about 6 to 12 cycles was run. Via MiXCR, TCRdb re-called the 5' RACE reads, giving one row per CDR3 protein. The data contain fewer than 800,000 distinct CDR3 sequences, around 25% of them seen just once; the ten biggest clones take up under 10%. These sequences were also reported in another study, on T cells of mothers and their children.

The sequencing input was blood. The source is a boy between 10 and 17 years old in good health.

The chain employs TRBV7-2 and TRBJ2-1; D uncertain. V shed 5 bases and J shed 7 bases, with 12 bases lying between them. The CDR3 spans 13 residues. Germline CDR1 is SGHTA and CDR2 is FQGNSA. CDR3 DNA sequence: TGTGCCAGCAGCCCCGGCCAGGAGAATGAGCAGTTCTTC. Translated, it gives CASSPGQENEQFF.

This clonotype came up a few times. The V call is TRBV27, the J call TRBJ1-1, with 11 positions matching TRBD1. CDR3 length: 15 residues. V dropped 6 bases and J dropped 1; count of bases not matched to a gene: 4. Germline V CDR1 and CDR2: MNHEY, SMNVEV (reference sequence). The CDR3 nucleotides read TGTGCCAGCAGAGGGACAGGGGGTTCGAACACTGAAGCTTTCTTT. It encodes CASRGTGGSNTEAFF.

The V and J genes are TRBV7-9 and TRBJ2-1, with TRBD2 matching over 13 bases. With V trimmed by 4 bases and J by 8 bases, 5 bases remained unmatched. This CDR3 region has 15 residues. The germline V gene encodes CDR1 SEHNR and CDR2 FQNEAQ (reference sequence). CDR3 DNA sequence: TGTGCCAGCAGCTACTGGACTAGCGGGGGAGATGAGCAGTTCTTC. Protein: CASSYWTSGGDEQFF.

J is TRBJ1-2 and V is TRBV7-2, with D perhaps matching TRBD1 (6 bases). Germline V gene sequence: CDR1 SGHTA, CDR2 FQGNSA. The CDR3 contains 15 residues. V was trimmed by 0 bases and J by 4 bases, leaving 12 bases between them. CDR3 residues: CASSLAQGVAYGYTF. The DNA of the CDR3 is TGTGCCAGCAGCTTAGCACAGGGAGTCGCCTATGGCTACACCTTC.

This clonotype was picked up a small number of times. The CDR3 reads CASSQVAGGVTGELFF. As DNA, the CDR3 is TGTGCCAGCAGCCAAGTCGCGGGAGGTGTTACCGGGGAGCTGTTTTTT. The chain is built from TRBV3-1 and TRBJ2-2; 8 positions match TRBD2. Germline assignment: CDR1 LGHDT and CDR2 YNNKEL (reference sequence). The trim removed 1 base at V and 5 bases at J, leaving 6 bases unmatched. This CDR3 spans 16 amino acids.